One and the same sample provided the 16 T cell receptor beta chains below, sequenced in a study of CD8 T cells in Susac syndrome. RNA, at roughly 0.45 to 1 ug, was reverse transcribed with random hexamers. TCRdb ran MiXCR on the immunoSEQ multiplex PCR reads and lists one entry per CDR3 protein. The sample has roughly 130,000 distinct CDR3 sequences, 85% to 95% seen once. The sequencing input was CD8+ T cells from PBMCs. Every receptor here comes from a human donor with Susac syndrome.

This chain uses TRBV7-2 with TRBJ1-5; D call uncertain. V shed 5 bases and J shed 2 bases, with 10 bases lying between them. Germline V gives CDR1 SGHTA, CDR2 FQGNSA. This CDR3 has 14 amino acids. CDR3 region: CASSRDSGNQPQHF. CDR3 nucleotides: TGTGCCAGCAGCCGAGATTCGGGCAATCAGCCCCAGCATTTT.

The rearrangement joins TRBV9 to TRBJ1-2; the D gene is possibly TRBD1 (6 bases). CDR3 size: 14 residues. The V gene lost 4 bases and the J gene lost 6 bases, with 16 bases spanning the gap. The germline gives CDR1 SGDLS, CDR2 YYNGEE. As DNA, the CDR3 is TGTGCCAGCAGCCTAGGGGGAACCGTTGATGGCTACACCTTC. Translated: CASSLGGTVDGYTF.

This chain connects TRBV12-3 or TRBV12-4 to TRBJ2-2; 7 positions agree with TRBD2. The V segment lost 5 bases and the J segment 2 bases; nucleotides outside the gene matches: 8. The CDR3 contains 16 residues. The CDR3 loop reads CASSPTGGTNTGELFF. The CDR3 nucleotides read TGTGCCAGCAGTCCCACGGGGGGTACAAACACCGGGGAGCTGTTTTTT.

The V gene is TRBV6-2 or TRBV6-3, the J gene TRBJ1-6, with D hard to call. This CDR3 has 14 amino acids. V was clipped by 0 bases and J by 7 bases, with 7 bases between them. CDR1 is MNHEY, CDR2 SVGEGT, per germline. The CDR3: CASSYSSRNSPLHF. Written as DNA, the CDR3 is TGTGCCAGCAGTTACTCGTCACGGAATTCACCCCTCCACTTT.

The chain uses TRBV27 and TRBJ2-7; 8 bases agree with TRBD1. V shed 7 bases, J shed 2 bases, and the junction held 4 bases outside the gene matches. The CDR3 totals 13 residues. The germline CDR1 and CDR2 sequences are MNHEY and SMNVEV (reference sequence). The CDR3 DNA sequence: TGTGCCAGCACTGGGACAGGAGCCTACGAGCAGTACTTC. Translation: CASTGTGAYEQYF.

The chain joins TRBV27 to TRBJ1-6; maybe TRBD1 (6 bases). From germline, CDR1 is MNHEY and CDR2 SMNVEV (reference sequence). The ends were cut back, 2 bases at V and 10 bases at J, with 12 bases in the middle. The CDR3 runs 14 residues. The CDR3 spells CASSLGGAGSPLHF. CDR3 nucleotide sequence: TGTGCCAGCAGTTTAGGGGGCGCCGGGTCACCCCTCCACTTT.

The V and J genes are TRBV15 and TRBJ2-1, with 9 bases fitting TRBD2. Germline CDR1 reads LNHNV; CDR2 reads YYDKDF (reference sequence). The CDR3 consists of 18 residues. After removal of 0 bases from V and 2 bases from J, the junction contained 8 bases not matched to a gene. The CDR3 protein is CATSRDLVAGEPYNEQFF. In DNA, the CDR3 is TGTGCCACCAGCAGAGATCTGGTAGCGGGGGAGCCCTACAATGAGCAGTTCTTC.

J is TRBJ1-2 and V is TRBV2; tentative D call: TRBD1 (6 bases). The CDR3 runs 12 residues. V lost 9 bases and J 2 bases, leaving 10 bases between the germline ends. From germline, CDR1 is SNHLY and CDR2 FYNNEI. CDR3 in amino acids: CARLGQNYGYTF. DNA for the CDR3: TGTGCCAGACTAGGACAGAACTATGGCTACACCTTC.

The rearrangement links TRBV12-3 or TRBV12-4 to TRBJ1-6; TRBD1 agrees at 8 bases. J was trimmed by 15 bases and V by 5 bases; bases with no gene match: 12. This CDR3 spans 14 amino acids. The CDR3 is CASSPRGQVVDLHF. CDR3 coding DNA: TGTGCCAGCAGTCCCAGGGGGCAGGTCGTGGACCTCCACTTT.

The rearrangement joins TRBV9 to TRBJ2-7; D gene unclear. This CDR3 is 15 amino acids long. Trimming cost V 0 bases and J 3 bases, with 13 bases left between them. Germline CDR1 and CDR2: SGDLS and YYNGEE. The CDR3 sequence: CASSVATSTLYEQYF. CDR3 DNA sequence: TGTGCCAGCAGCGTAGCTACAAGTACCCTCTACGAGCAGTACTTC.

This clonotype has just a few counts. This chain connects TRBV27 to TRBJ1-5, with D possibly being TRBD1 (6 bases). Germline CDR1 and CDR2: MNHEY and SMNVEV (reference sequence). Trimming removed 5 bases at V and 5 bases at J, with 10 bases between. The CDR3 contains 13 residues. CDR3 region: CASSQGPYQPQHF. In DNA, the CDR3 is TGTGCCAGCAGTCAGGGGCCGTATCAGCCCCAGCATTTT.

CDR3 bases: TGCAGCGCACTAAGGGTGGGTAGTGAAGCTTTCTTT. This gives the protein CSALRVGSEAFF. The rearrangement joins TRBV29-1 to TRBJ1-1; D is unresolved. The ends were cut back, 7 bases at V and 7 bases at J, with 16 bases in the middle. In germline, CDR1 is SQVTM, CDR2 ANQGSEA. CDR3 length: 12 amino acids. The complete variable domain, with remaining parts taken from reference TRBV29-1 and TRBJ1-1, reads SAVISQKPSRDICQRGTSLTIQCQVDSQVTMMFWYRQQPGQSLTLIATANQGSEATYESGFVIDKFPISRPNLTFSTLTVSNMSPEDSSIYLCSALRVGSEAFFGQGTRLTVV.

The chain has TRBV7-8 and TRBJ2-1, with TRBD2 matching 13 bases. V lost 1 base to trimming and J lost 8 bases; unmatched junction nucleotides: 8. This CDR3 is 17 amino acids long. Germline V gives CDR1 SGHVS, CDR2 FQNEAQ. CDR3 in DNA: TGTGCCAGCAGCTTAGTACTAGCGGGGGGGGTACGTGATGAGCAGTTCTTC. This gives the protein CASSLVLAGGVRDEQFF.

This chain connects TRBV29-1 to TRBJ2-2, with unresolved D. From germline, CDR1 is SQVTM and CDR2 ANQGSEA. V was clipped by 5 bases and J by 4 bases, with 14 bases between them. The CDR3 consists of 14 residues. For the CDR3, the DNA is TGCAGCGTTTCGCCGGGCAGCCCCACCGGGGAGCTGTTTTTT. It encodes CSVSPGSPTGELFF.

The chain combines TRBV29-1 with TRBJ2-1, with TRBD1 identical over 8 bases. This CDR3 contains 14 residues. V dropped 4 bases and J dropped 4; count of bases not matched to a gene: 6. Germline V gene sequence: CDR1 SQVTM, CDR2 ANQGSEA. The CDR3 loop is CSVAQGVRYNEQFF. The CDR3 region has the DNA TGCAGCGTTGCACAGGGGGTTCGGTACAATGAGCAGTTCTTC.

This clonotype was observed a single time. The chain carries TRBV20-1 and TRBJ2-7; 10 positions agree with TRBD1. With 5 bases clipped from V and 3 bases from J, the junction kept 1 base outside the gene matches. Germline-derived CDR1 and CDR2 are DFQATT and SNEGSKA (reference sequence). The CDR3 loop spans 12 amino acids. CDR3 coding DNA: TGCAGTGCTGGGACAGGGGTCTACGAGCAGTACTTC. Residues: CSAGTGVYEQYF.